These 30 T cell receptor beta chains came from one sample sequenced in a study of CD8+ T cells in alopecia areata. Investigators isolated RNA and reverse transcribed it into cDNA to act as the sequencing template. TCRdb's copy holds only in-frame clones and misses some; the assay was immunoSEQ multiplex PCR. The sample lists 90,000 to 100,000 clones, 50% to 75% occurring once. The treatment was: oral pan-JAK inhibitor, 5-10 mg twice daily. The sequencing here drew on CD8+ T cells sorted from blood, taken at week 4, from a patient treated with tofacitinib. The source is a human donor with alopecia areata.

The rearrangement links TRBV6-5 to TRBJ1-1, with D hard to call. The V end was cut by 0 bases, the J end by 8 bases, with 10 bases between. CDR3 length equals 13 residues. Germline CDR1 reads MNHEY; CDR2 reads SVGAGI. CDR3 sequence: CASSYSTAAEAFF. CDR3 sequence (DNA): TGTGCCAGCAGTTACTCGACGGCAGCCGAAGCTTTCTTT.

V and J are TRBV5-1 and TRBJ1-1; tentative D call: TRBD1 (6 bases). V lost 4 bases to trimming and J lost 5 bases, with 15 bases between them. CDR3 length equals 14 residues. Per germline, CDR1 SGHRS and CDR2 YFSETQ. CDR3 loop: CASSLFGGGTEAFF. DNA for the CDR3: TGCGCCAGCAGCCTGTTCGGGGGCGGGACTGAAGCTTTCTTT.

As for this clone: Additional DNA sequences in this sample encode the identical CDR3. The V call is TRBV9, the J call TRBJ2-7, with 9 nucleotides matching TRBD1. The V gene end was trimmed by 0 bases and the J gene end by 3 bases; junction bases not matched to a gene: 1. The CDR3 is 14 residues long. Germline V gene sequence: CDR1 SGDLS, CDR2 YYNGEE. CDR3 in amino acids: CASSVGTGVYEQYF. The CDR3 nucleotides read TGTGCCAGCAGCGTAGGGACAGGGGTCTACGAGCAGTACTTC.

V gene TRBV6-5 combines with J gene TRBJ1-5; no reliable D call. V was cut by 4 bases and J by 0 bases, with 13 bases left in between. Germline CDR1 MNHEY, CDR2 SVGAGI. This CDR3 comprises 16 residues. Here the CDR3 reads CASSLGQPLSNQPQHF. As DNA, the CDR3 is TGTGCCAGCAGTTTGGGTCAGCCCCTTAGCAATCAGCCCCAGCATTTT.

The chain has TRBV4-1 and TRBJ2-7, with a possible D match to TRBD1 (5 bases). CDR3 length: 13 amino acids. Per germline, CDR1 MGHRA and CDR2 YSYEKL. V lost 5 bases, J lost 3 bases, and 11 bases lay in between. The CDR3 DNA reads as TGCGCCAGCAGCGACGATCAGGGCTACGAGCAGTACTTC. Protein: CASSDDQGYEQYF.

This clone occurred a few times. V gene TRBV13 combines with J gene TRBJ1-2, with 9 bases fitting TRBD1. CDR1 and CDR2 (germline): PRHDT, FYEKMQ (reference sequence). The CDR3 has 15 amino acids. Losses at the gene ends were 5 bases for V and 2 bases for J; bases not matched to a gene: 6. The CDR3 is CASSGEDRGNYGYTF. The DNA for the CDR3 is TGTGCCAGCAGCGGGGAGGACAGGGGCAACTATGGCTACACCTTC.

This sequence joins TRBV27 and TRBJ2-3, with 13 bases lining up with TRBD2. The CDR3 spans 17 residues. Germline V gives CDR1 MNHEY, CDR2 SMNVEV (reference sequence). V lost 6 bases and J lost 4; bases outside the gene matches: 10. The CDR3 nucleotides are TGTGCCAGCAGAAGACAGACTGGACTAGCGGGAGCAGATACGCAGTATTTT. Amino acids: CASRRQTGLAGADTQYF.

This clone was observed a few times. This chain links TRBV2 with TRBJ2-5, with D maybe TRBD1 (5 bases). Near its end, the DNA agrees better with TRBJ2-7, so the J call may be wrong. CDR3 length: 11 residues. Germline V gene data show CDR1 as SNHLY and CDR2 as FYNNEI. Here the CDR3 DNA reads TGTGCCAGCACGGACAACTACGAGCAGTACTTC. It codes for CASTDNYEQYF.

The CDR3 sequence is CASSQNDRGTEAFF. The CDR3 DNA follows: TGCGCCAGCAGCCAAAATGACAGGGGCACTGAAGCTTTCTTT. The chain carries TRBV4-3 and TRBJ1-1, with 8 bases that match TRBD1. Germline V CDR1 and CDR2: LGHNA, YSLEER. The junction had 3 bases not matched to a gene; V was cut back by 2 bases and J by 4 bases. The CDR3 sequence is 14 residues long.

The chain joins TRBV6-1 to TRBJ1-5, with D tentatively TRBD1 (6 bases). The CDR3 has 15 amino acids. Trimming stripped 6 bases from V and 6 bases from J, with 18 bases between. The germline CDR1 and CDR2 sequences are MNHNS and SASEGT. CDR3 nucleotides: TGTGCCAGCAGCGCGAACAGGGTGGCGGCTCAGCCCCAGCATTTT. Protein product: CASSANRVAAQPQHF.

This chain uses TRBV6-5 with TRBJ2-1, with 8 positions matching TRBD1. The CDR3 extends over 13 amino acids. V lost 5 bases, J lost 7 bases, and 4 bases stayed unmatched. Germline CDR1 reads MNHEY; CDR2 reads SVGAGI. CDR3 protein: CASSPGGMNEQFF. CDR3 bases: TGTGCCAGCAGTCCAGGGGGCATGAATGAGCAGTTCTTC.

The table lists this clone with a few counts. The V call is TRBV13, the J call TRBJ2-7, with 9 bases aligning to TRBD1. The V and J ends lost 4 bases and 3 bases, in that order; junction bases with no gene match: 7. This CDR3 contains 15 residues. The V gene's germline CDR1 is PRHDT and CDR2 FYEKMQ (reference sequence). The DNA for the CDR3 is TGTGCCAGCAGCTCCAAGGGACAGGGAGGCTACGAGCAGTACTTC. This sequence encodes CASSSKGQGGYEQYF.

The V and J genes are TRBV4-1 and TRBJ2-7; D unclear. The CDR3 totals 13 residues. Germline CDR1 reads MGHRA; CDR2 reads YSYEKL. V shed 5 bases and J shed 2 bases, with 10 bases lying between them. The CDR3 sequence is CASSLGRTYEQYF. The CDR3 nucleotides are TGCGCCAGCAGCTTAGGACGGACCTACGAGCAGTACTTC.

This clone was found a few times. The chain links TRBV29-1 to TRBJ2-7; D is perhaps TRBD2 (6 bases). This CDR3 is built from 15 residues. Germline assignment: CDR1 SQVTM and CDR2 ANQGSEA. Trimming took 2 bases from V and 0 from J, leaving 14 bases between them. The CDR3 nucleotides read TGCAGCGTTGAATCTTGGGACTCCGACTCCTACGAGCAGTACTTC. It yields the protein CSVESWDSDSYEQYF.

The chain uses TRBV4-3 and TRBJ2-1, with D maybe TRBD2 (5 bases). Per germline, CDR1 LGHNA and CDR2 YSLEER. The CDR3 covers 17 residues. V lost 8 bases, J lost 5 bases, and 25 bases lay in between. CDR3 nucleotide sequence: TGCGCCAGCGGGGTTTCTCGAGTAGCGACTCCTAACAATGAGCAGTTCTTC. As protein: CASGVSRVATPNNEQFF.

The CDR3 nucleotides read TGTGCCAGCAGCTTTGGCAGCGGCTACGAGCAGTACTTC. It codes for CASSFGSGYEQYF. The chain combines TRBV5-6 with TRBJ2-7; the D gene is possibly TRBD2 (5 bases). From germline, CDR1 is SGHDT and CDR2 YYEEEE. V shed 2 bases and J shed 3 bases, with 9 bases lying between them. This CDR3 has 13 amino acids.

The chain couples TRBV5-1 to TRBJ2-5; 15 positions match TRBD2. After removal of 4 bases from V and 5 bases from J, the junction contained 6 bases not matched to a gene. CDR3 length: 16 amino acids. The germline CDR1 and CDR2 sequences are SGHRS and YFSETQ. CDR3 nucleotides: TGCGCCAGCAGCGGAGGGACTAGCGGGAGGTATGAGACCCAGTACTTC. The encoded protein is CASSGGTSGRYETQYF.

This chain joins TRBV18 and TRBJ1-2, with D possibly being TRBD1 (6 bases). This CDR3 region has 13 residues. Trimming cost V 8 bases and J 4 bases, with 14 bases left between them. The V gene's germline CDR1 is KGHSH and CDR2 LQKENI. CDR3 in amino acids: CASPGQPPYGYTF. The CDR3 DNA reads TGTGCCAGCCCAGGACAGCCGCCCTATGGCTACACCTTC.

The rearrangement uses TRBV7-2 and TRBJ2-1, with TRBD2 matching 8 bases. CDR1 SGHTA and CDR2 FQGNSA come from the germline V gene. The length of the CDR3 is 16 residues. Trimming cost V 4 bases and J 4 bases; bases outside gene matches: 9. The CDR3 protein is CASSWGGTRGYNEQFF. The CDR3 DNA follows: TGTGCCAGCAGCTGGGGCGGGACTAGGGGGTACAATGAGCAGTTCTTC.

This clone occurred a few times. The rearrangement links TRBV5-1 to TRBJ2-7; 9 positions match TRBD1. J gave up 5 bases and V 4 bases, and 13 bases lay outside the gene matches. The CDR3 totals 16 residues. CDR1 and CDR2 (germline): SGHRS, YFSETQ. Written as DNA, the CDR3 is TGCGCCAGCAGCGATGGCAGGACAGGGGTTCTGGACGAGCAGTACTTC. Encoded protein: CASSDGRTGVLDEQYF.

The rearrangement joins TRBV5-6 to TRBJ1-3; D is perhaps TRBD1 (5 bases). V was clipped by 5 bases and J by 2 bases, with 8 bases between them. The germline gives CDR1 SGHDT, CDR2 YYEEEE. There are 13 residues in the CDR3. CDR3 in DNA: TGTGCCAGCAGTCTAGGGGCTGGAAACACCATATATTTT. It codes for CASSLGAGNTIYF. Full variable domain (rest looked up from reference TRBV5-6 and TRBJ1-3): DAGVTQSPTHLIKTRGQQVTLRCSPKSGHDTVSWYQQALGQGPQFIFQYYEEEERQRGNFPDRFSGHQFPNYSSELNVNALLLGDSALYLCASSLGAGNTIYFGEGSWLTVV.

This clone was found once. The DNA of the CDR3 is TGTGCCAGCACTGGTGGGGGTCGGACTGAAGCTTTCTTT. Its protein is CASTGGGRTEAFF. The chain links TRBV5-6 to TRBJ1-1; the D gene is possibly TRBD1 (5 bases). The germline CDR1 and CDR2 sequences are SGHDT and YYEEEE. V dropped 6 bases and J dropped 5 bases, with 14 bases sitting between them. The length of the CDR3 is 13 residues.

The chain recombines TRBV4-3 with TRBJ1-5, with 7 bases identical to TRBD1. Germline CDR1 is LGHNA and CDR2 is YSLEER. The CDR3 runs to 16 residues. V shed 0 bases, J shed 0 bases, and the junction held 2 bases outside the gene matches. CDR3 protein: CASSQDPGGSNQPQHF. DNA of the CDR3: TGCGCCAGCAGCCAAGATCCAGGGGGTAGCAATCAGCCCCAGCATTTT.

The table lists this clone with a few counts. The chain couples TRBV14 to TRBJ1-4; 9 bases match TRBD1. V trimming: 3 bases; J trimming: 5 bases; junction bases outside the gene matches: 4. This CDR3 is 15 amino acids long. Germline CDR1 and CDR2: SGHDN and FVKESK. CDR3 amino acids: CASSHLDRGNEKLFF. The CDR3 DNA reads TGTGCCAGCAGCCACCTTGACAGGGGGAATGAAAAACTGTTTTTT.

CDR3 residues: CASSPPGTSGSYEQFF. CDR3 DNA sequence: TGTGCCAGCAGTCCCCCGGGGACTAGCGGGAGCTATGAGCAGTTCTTC. The chain joins TRBV27 to TRBJ2-1, with TRBD2 matching 14 bases. Germline V lookup: CDR1 MNHEY, CDR2 SMNVEV (reference sequence). The length of the CDR3 is 16 residues. The J segment lost 8 bases and the V segment lost 5 bases, leaving 8 bases of the junction unmatched.

The CDR3 spells CASSFGSRLQETQYF. For the CDR3, the DNA is TGTGCCAGCAGTTTCGGATCGAGACTACAAGAGACCCAGTACTTC. This chain joins TRBV28 and TRBJ2-5, with D possibly being TRBD2 (5 bases). The CDR3 length is 15 residues. Trimming stripped 3 bases from V and 2 bases from J, with 13 bases between. Germline loops: CDR1 MDHEN, CDR2 SYDVKM.

CDR3 residues: CACQEPTGTSVTDTQYF. The CDR3 DNA is TGTGCCTGTCAAGAGCCGACCGGGACTAGCGTCACAGATACGCAGTATTTT. The rearrangement links TRBV28 to TRBJ2-3, with TRBD2 matching over 10 bases. Trimming cost V 11 bases and J 2 bases; bases outside gene matches: 16. CDR3 length equals 17 residues. From germline, CDR1 is MDHEN and CDR2 SYDVKM. Using reference TRBV28 and TRBJ2-3 for the parts outside the CDR3, the full variable domain is DVKVTQSSRYLVKRTGEKVFLECVQDMDHENMFWYRQDPGLGLRLIYFSYDVKMKEKGDIPEGYSVSREKKERFSLILESASTNQTSMYLCACQEPTGTSVTDTQYFGPGTRLTVL.

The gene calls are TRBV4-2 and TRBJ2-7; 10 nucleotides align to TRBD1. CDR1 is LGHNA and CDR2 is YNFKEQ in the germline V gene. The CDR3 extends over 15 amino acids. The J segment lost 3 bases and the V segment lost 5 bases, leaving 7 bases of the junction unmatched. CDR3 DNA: TGTGCCAGCAGCTACTTCGGGACAGGGGTCTACGAGCAGTACTTC. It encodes CASSYFGTGVYEQYF.

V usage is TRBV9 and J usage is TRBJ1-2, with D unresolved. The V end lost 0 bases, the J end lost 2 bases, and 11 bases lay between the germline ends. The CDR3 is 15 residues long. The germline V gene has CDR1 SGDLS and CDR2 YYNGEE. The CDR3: CASSVADVPNYGYTF. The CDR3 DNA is TGTGCCAGCAGCGTAGCAGATGTTCCCAACTATGGCTACACCTTC.

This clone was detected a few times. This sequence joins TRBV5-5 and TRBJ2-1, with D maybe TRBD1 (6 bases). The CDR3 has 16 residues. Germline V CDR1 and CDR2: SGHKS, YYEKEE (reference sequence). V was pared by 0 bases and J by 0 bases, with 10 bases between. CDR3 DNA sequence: TGTGCCAGCAGCTTGGGACAGGCCGGCTCCTACAATGAGCAGTTCTTC. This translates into CASSLGQAGSYNEQFF.